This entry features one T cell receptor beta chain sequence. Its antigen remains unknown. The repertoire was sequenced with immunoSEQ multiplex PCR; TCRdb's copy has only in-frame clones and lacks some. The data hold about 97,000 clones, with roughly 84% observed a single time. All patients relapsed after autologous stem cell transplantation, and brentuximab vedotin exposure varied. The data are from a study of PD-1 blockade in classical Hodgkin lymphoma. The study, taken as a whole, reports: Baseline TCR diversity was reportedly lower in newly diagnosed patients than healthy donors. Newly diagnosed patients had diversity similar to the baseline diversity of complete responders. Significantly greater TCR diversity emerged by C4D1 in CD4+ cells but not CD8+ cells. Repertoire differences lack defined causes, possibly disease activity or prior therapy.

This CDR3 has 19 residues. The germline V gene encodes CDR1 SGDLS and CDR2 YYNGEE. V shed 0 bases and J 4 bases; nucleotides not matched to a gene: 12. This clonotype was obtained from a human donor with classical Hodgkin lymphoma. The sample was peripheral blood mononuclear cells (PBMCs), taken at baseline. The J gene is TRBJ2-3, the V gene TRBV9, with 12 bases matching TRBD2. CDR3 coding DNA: TGTGCCAGCAGCGTAGGGCGTCTAGCGGGAGGGCCGGGGGCAGATACGCAGTATTTT. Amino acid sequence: CASSVGRLAGGPGADTQYF.